The entry below gives a single T cell receptor (beta chain) sequence along with its context. Antigen specificity is unknown. The record originates from a study of T cell responses to AZD1222 COVID-19 vaccine. Study information: Second-dose timings of about 4 or about 12 weeks were pooled.

CDR1 and CDR2 from the germline V gene are SGHRS and YFSETQ. Trimming left V 2 bases short and J 0 bases short, with 2 bases between. The CDR3 sequence is 12 residues long. The study, taken as a whole, reports: Donors were chiefly white British, with a greater number of females, and clonal diversity was perhaps underestimated. The reported proportion of spike-specific TCRs targeting unmutated variant regions was nearly half.

Sequenced by immunoSEQ multiplex PCR; TCRdb stores in-frame clones only, minus some. The profile shows 90,000 to 120,000 clones, 89% of them singletons. The clonotype was recovered from an adult in good health. V usage is TRBV5-1 and J usage is TRBJ2-5; no firm D call. The sequencing used peripheral blood, collected on day 0 of AZD1222 vaccination. CDR3 amino acids: CASSFDQETQYF. Written as DNA, the CDR3 is TGCGCCAGCAGCTTCGACCAAGAGACCCAGTACTTC.